This TCR beta chain stems from a study of T cell responses to AZD1222 COVID-19 vaccine. The CDR3 totals 14 residues. Trimming stripped 1 base from V and 10 bases from J, with 14 bases between. Germline-derived CDR1 and CDR2 are SEHNR and FQNEAQ (reference sequence). Here immunoSEQ multiplex PCR was the method, and the copy in TCRdb shows in-frame clones only, minus some. This table has 150,000 to 200,000 clones, 90% to 95% appearing once. The receptor's source is an adult who received the AZD1222 COVID-19 vaccine. J is TRBJ1-5 and V is TRBV7-9, with D tentatively TRBD1 (6 bases). The sample consisted of peripheral blood, taken 28 days after the second AZD1222 dose. The CDR3 bases are TGTGCCAGCAGCTTAGGCGGCTACAGGGAACCCCAGCATTTT. As protein: CASSLGGYREPQHF.